Listed here are 24 T cell receptor beta chains from one sample, sequenced in a study of tumour-infiltrating T cells in Burkitt lymphoma. The repertoire was sequenced with immunoSEQ multiplex PCR; TCRdb's copy has only in-frame clones and lacks some. Here the sample spans around 50,000 clones, less than 40% being singletons. Source material: tumor tissue. All receptors come from a human donor with Burkitt lymphoma.

This rearrangement joins TRBV9 to TRBJ2-7; 8 bases fit TRBD1. The CDR3 is 14 residues long. Germline CDR1 and CDR2: SGDLS and YYNGEE. The V and J ends lost 4 bases and 2 bases, in that order; junction bases with no gene match: 5. The CDR3 DNA is TGTGCCAGCAGCCTCCGGACAGGGCCCTACGAGCAGTACTTC. Translating gives CASSLRTGPYEQYF. Combining the CDR3 with reference TRBV9 and TRBJ2-7 gives the whole variable domain DSGVTQTPKHLITATGQRVTLRCSPRSGDLSVYWYQQSLDQGLQFLIQYYNGEERAKGNILERFSAQQFPDLHSELNLSSLELGDSALYFCASSLRTGPYEQYFGPGTRLTVT.

This clone was seen a few times. The rearrangement links TRBV6-1 to TRBJ2-7; D is tentatively TRBD1 or TRBD2 (5 bases each). The V end was cut by 7 bases, the J end by 1 base, with 14 bases between. The CDR3 sequence is 14 residues long. Germline V gene sequence: CDR1 MNHNS, CDR2 SASEGT. CDR3 nucleotides: TGTGCCAGCATCGTGGGGCCGGGATCCTACGAGCAGTACTTC. It yields the protein CASIVGPGSYEQYF.

This rearrangement joins TRBV6-1 to TRBJ2-3; D gene unclear. The CDR3 has 12 residues. Trimming pared 7 bases from V and 4 bases from J, leaving 9 bases between. Germline V gives CDR1 MNHNS, CDR2 SASEGT. The CDR3 loop reads CASIKLPDTQYF. In DNA form, the CDR3 reads TGTGCCAGCATTAAGCTCCCAGATACGCAGTATTTT.

This chain uses TRBV4-1 with TRBJ1-2, with unresolved D. This CDR3 contains 14 residues. Germline CDR1 and CDR2: MGHRA and YSYEKL. The V and J ends lost 0 bases and 8 bases respectively, with 13 bases between them. CDR3 amino acids: CASSQDGPQGGYTF. CDR3 coding DNA: TGCGCCAGCAGCCAAGATGGCCCCCAAGGGGGCTACACCTTC.

The chain couples TRBV5-4 to TRBJ1-4, with 7 bases aligning to TRBD1. Unmatched junction bases numbered 9, after V lost 4 bases and J lost 6 bases. The germline gives CDR1 SGHNT, CDR2 YYREEE (reference sequence). This CDR3 spans 15 amino acids. The CDR3 DNA reads TGTGCCAGCAGCACCCGACAGGGAGGGGATGAAAAACTGTTTTTT. This codes for CASSTRQGGDEKLFF.

The chain is built from TRBV7-9 and TRBJ2-5, with 8 bases fitting TRBD2. J gave up 5 bases and V 5 bases, and 4 bases lay outside the gene matches. This CDR3 spans 13 amino acids. CDR1 is SEHNR, CDR2 FQNEAQ, per germline (reference sequence). The CDR3 nucleotides are TGTGCCAGCAGCGGACGGGGGGGGGAGACCCAGTACTTC. It specifies CASSGRGGETQYF. The complete variable domain, with remaining parts taken from reference TRBV7-9 and TRBJ2-5, reads DTGVSQNPRHKITKRGQNVTFRCDPISEHNRLYWYRQTLGQGPEFLTYFQNEAQLEKSRLLSDRFSAERPKGSFSTLEIQRTEQGDSAMYLCASSGRGGETQYFGPGTRLLVL.

This chain joins TRBV11-3 and TRBJ2-1; D is unclear. CDR3 length: 15 residues. Germline values: CDR1 SGHNT, CDR2 YENEEA. Trimming removed 3 bases at V and 1 base at J, with 10 bases between. CDR3 coding DNA: TGTGCCAGCAGCTTTAATGTGAGATCCTACAATGAGCAGTTCTTC. Protein sequence: CASSFNVRSYNEQFF.

This clone was detected only a few times. CDR3 region: CAWTGQGLGYTF. In DNA, the CDR3 is TGTGCCTGGACGGGGCAGGGGCTAGGCTACACCTTC. The chain uses TRBV30 and TRBJ1-2; tentative D call: TRBD1 (6 bases). V was shortened by 4 bases and J by 8 bases, with 14 bases between the two germline ends. The CDR3 length is 12 residues. Germline V gives CDR1 GTSNPN, CDR2 SVGIG (reference sequence).

This clone has only a few counts. The rearrangement links TRBV6-7 to TRBJ1-1, with a weak D call TRBD1 (5 bases). TRBV6-7 is designated an ORF whose function remains uncertain. The CDR3 is made up of 11 amino acids. Trimming took off 9 bases at V and 7 bases at J, with 12 bases between the two ends. For the CDR3, the DNA is TGTGCCAGGAAAGACAGTTTTGAAGCTTTCTTT. Protein: CARKDSFEAFF.

V usage is TRBV10-3 and J usage is TRBJ1-1; D gene ambiguous. Trimming removed 10 bases at V and 1 base at J, with 10 bases between. This CDR3 contains 12 residues. CDR1 and CDR2 (germline): ENHRY, SYGVKD. The CDR3 reads CATRTGNTEAFF. The CDR3 coding sequence is TGTGCCACCCGGACTGGGAACACTGAAGCTTTCTTT.

The chain is built from TRBV5-1 and TRBJ1-2; TRBD1 matches at 7 bases. J was trimmed by 3 bases and V by 4 bases; bases with no gene match: 9. The germline V gene has CDR1 SGHRS and CDR2 YFSETQ. This CDR3 region has 15 residues. CDR3 loop: CASSNGTAHDYGYTF. The CDR3 nucleotides read TGCGCCAGCAGCAACGGGACAGCTCATGACTATGGCTACACCTTC. Based on the CDR3 plus reference TRBV5-1 and TRBJ1-2, the full variable domain is KAGVTQTPRYLIKTRGQQVTLSCSPISGHRSVSWYQQTPGQGLQFLFEYFSETQRNKGNFPGRFSGRQFSNSRSEMNVSTLELGDSALYLCASSNGTAHDYGYTFGSGTRLTVV.

The chain is built from TRBV5-1 and TRBJ2-2; 8 positions agree with TRBD1. Per the germline V gene, CDR1 is SGHRS and CDR2 is YFSETQ. The trim removed 3 bases at V and 6 bases at J, leaving 7 bases unmatched. The CDR3 is 15 residues long. The CDR3 loop reads CASSSGQGASGELFF. DNA for the CDR3: TGCGCCAGCAGCTCCGGCCAGGGGGCGTCCGGGGAGCTGTTTTTT.

The CDR3 DNA follows: TGTGCCAGCAGTTCTCATCAGCCCCAGCATTTT. Translating it yields CASSSHQPQHF. The chain is built from TRBV28 and TRBJ1-5; no reliable D call. Germline CDR1 is MDHEN and CDR2 is SYDVKM. V was clipped by 4 bases and J by 5 bases, with 3 bases between them. CDR3 size: 11 residues.

CDR3 region: CATSRGYNEQFF. Written as DNA, the CDR3 is TGTGCCACCAGCAGAGGCTACAATGAGCAGTTCTTC. The V gene is TRBV15, the J gene TRBJ2-1; no firm D call. V was pared by 1 base and J by 3 bases, with 1 base between. The CDR3 totals 12 residues. Germline CDR1 is LNHNV and CDR2 is YYDKDF (reference sequence). The whole variable domain, filled in from reference TRBV15 and TRBJ2-1, reads DAMVIQNPRYQVTQFGKPVTLSCSQTLNHNVMYWYQQKSSQAPKLLFHYYDKDFNNEADTPDNFQSRRPNTSFCFLDIRSPGLGDTAMYLCATSRGYNEQFFGPGTRLTVL.

The gene calls are TRBV7-2 and TRBJ2-7, with D perhaps matching TRBD2 (7 bases). The CDR3 sequence is 15 residues long. The germline V gene has CDR1 SGHTA and CDR2 FQGNSA. V dropped 1 base and J dropped 4 bases, with 14 bases sitting between them. CDR3 sequence reads: CASSLEGGPRYEQYF. In nucleotides, the CDR3 is TGTGCCAGCAGCTTAGAGGGGGGGCCGCGGTACGAGCAGTACTTC. Looking up the rest from reference TRBV7-2 and TRBJ2-7 gives the full variable domain: GAGVSQSPSNKVTEKGKDVELRCDPISGHTALYWYRQSLGQGLEFLIYFQGNSAPDKSGLPSDRFSAERTGGSVSTLTIQRTQQEDSAVYLCASSLEGGPRYEQYFGPGTRLTVT.

This clone was recorded a few times. The chain combines TRBV2 with TRBJ1-1; unclear D gene. CDR3 size: 11 residues. Deletions cut 6 bases from V and 11 bases from J, with 13 bases between. Germline V gene lookup returns CDR1 SNHLY and CDR2 FYNNEI. The CDR3 sequence is CASSPRGVAFF. CDR3 DNA sequence: TGTGCCAGCAGCCCTCGCGGGGTCGCTTTCTTT.

This clone showed up just a few times. The chain recombines TRBV2 with TRBJ1-6; a weak D match, TRBD1 (6 bases). Trimming cost V 4 bases and J 6 bases, with 10 bases left between them. The CDR3 runs 14 residues. Per germline, CDR1 SNHLY and CDR2 FYNNEI. CDR3 sequence (DNA): TGTGCCAGCAGTGGAGGCAGGGGTAATTCACCCCTCCACTTT. Its protein is CASSGGRGNSPLHF.

This chain uses TRBV10-3 with TRBJ2-3; D is ambiguous. In germline, CDR1 is ENHRY, CDR2 SYGVKD. V was shortened by 4 bases and J by 3 bases, with 2 bases between the two germline ends. The CDR3 extends over 11 amino acids. CDR3 sequence: CAISGTDTQYF. The CDR3 DNA follows: TGTGCCATCAGTGGTACAGATACGCAGTATTTT.

Only a few counts were recorded for this clone. The chain couples TRBV5-6 to TRBJ1-6; no definite D call. Germline V gene data show CDR1 as SGHDT and CDR2 as YYEEEE. The CDR3 spans 9 residues. The ends were cut back, 2 bases at V and 14 bases at J, with 2 bases in the middle. The CDR3 DNA sequence: TGTGCCAGCAGCTTATCCCTCCACTTT. Protein sequence: CASSLSLHF.

V and J are TRBV5-1 and TRBJ2-1, with 12 positions matching TRBD2. Germline trimming cut 1 base from V and 6 bases from J; bases unmatched to any gene: 5. Germline CDR1 reads SGHRS; CDR2 reads YFSETQ. The CDR3 sequence is 16 residues long. CDR3 in amino acids: CASSLRTSGAGNEQFF. The CDR3 DNA sequence: TGCGCCAGCAGCTTGAGGACTAGCGGGGCGGGCAATGAGCAGTTCTTC.

V usage is TRBV6-6 and J usage is TRBJ1-3, with unresolved D. CDR1 MNHNY and CDR2 SVGAGI come from the germline V gene (reference sequence). Trimming took off 5 bases at V and 0 bases at J, with 11 bases between the two ends. The CDR3 is 15 amino acids. CDR3 bases: TGTGCCAGCAGTGGCCCGCGCCCCTCTGGAAACACCATATATTTT. Translation gives CASSGPRPSGNTIYF.

The genes are TRBV2 and TRBJ1-1; D gene ambiguous. Looked up from germline, CDR1 is SNHLY and CDR2 is FYNNEI. The CDR3 runs 14 residues. V was cut by 6 bases and J by 0 bases, with 11 bases left in between. The DNA of the CDR3 is TGTGCCAGCAGATTCAGAGAAATGAACACTGAAGCTTTCTTT. Protein product: CASRFREMNTEAFF.

The V and J genes are TRBV29-1 and TRBJ2-3, with a possible D match to TRBD1 (5 bases). Per the germline V gene, CDR1 is SQVTM and CDR2 is ANQGSEA. The CDR3 sequence is 12 residues long. Trimming removed 3 bases from V and 4 bases from J, with 8 bases in between. The CDR3 is CSVDRVPDTQYF. The DNA for the CDR3 is TGCAGCGTTGACAGGGTACCAGATACGCAGTATTTT.

The V gene is TRBV5-8, the J gene TRBJ1-5, with D hard to call. Germline V gene sequence: CDR1 SGHTS, CDR2 YDEGEE. V lost 4 bases, J lost 11 bases, and 13 bases lay in between. There are 12 residues in the CDR3. CDR3 region: CASSPARSAQHF. Written as DNA, the CDR3 is TGTGCCAGCAGCCCTGCCCGTTCGGCCCAGCATTTT.